The 6 T cell receptor beta chains below were found in one sample sequenced in a study of Graves' ophthalmopathy and Graves' hyperthyroidism. Amplification targeted the TCR beta CDR3 regions, with RNA transcripts as the source material. After a first-round RT-PCR with HTBI primers, a second-round multiplex PCR was run. TCRdb recomputed calls from the multiplex PCR reads with MiXCR, one row per CDR3 protein. The sample gives roughly 400,000 distinct CDR3 sequences, 17% of which show up once; 2.4% is in the top ten. What was sequenced was peripheral blood. The receptors shown here come from an adult woman with stable Graves' hyperthyroidism.

This clonotype was picked up many times. The chain is built from TRBV12-3 or TRBV12-4 and TRBJ2-7; the D gene is possibly TRBD2 (5 bases). The ends were cut back, 6 bases at V and 5 bases at J, with 11 bases in the middle. This CDR3 contains 12 residues. DNA of the CDR3: TGTGCCAGCAGCCGGGGATCCCACGAGCAGTACTTC. Protein product: CASSRGSHEQYF.

This clonotype was detected ten times or more. V gene TRBV20-1 combines with J gene TRBJ2-7; 8 positions match TRBD2. Germline V gene data show CDR1 as DFQATT and CDR2 as SNEGSKA (reference sequence). V gave up 1 base and J gave up 2 bases; unmatched junction bases: 4. The CDR3 extends over 14 amino acids. CDR3 nucleotides: TGCAGTGCTAGAGTACGGGAGGGAACCTACGAGCAGTACTTC. Residues: CSARVREGTYEQYF.

The rearrangement uses TRBV20-1 and TRBJ1-1; the D is unclear. Trimming took 3 bases from V and 7 from J, leaving 12 bases between them. This CDR3 has 12 amino acids. Germline V lookup: CDR1 DFQATT, CDR2 SNEGSKA (reference sequence). CDR3 residues: CSAREDHYEAFF. CDR3 DNA: TGCAGTGCTAGGGAAGACCACTATGAAGCTTTCTTT.

This clonotype was observed at least ten times. The rearrangement uses TRBV25-1 and TRBJ1-3, with D possibly matching TRBD1 (5 bases). The CDR3 runs 18 residues. Per the germline V gene, CDR1 is MGHDK and CDR2 is SYGVNS. The ends were cut back, 1 base at V and 4 bases at J, with 20 bases in the middle. CDR3 DNA sequence: TGTGCCAGCAGTGAATCCCTCGACAGAGACCCCCCAGGAAACACCATATATTTT. This sequence encodes CASSESLDRDPPGNTIYF.

This clonotype was picked up many times. This rearrangement joins TRBV12-3 or TRBV12-4 to TRBJ1-2; no clear D gene. CDR3 size: 14 residues. Trimming took off 6 bases at V and 4 bases at J, with 15 bases between the two ends. The CDR3 sequence: CASRRRTSPYGYTF. CDR3 DNA: TGTGCCAGCAGGCGACGGACGAGTCCCTATGGCTACACCTTC.

This clonotype was seen more than once but under ten times. The chain links TRBV19 to TRBJ2-2; TRBD2 agrees at 11 bases. There are 21 residues in the CDR3. J was trimmed by 8 bases and V by 3 bases; bases with no gene match: 23. Germline loops: CDR1 LNHDA, CDR2 SQIVND (reference sequence). The CDR3 sequence: CASSMVRREGGLAGGSGELFF. DNA of the CDR3: TGTGCCAGTAGTATGGTCAGGAGAGAAGGTGGATTAGCGGGAGGGTCTGGGGAGCTGTTTTTT. The full variable domain, its missing parts supplied by reference TRBV19 and TRBJ2-2, is DGGITQSPKYLFRKEGQNVTLSCEQNLNHDAMYWYRQDPGQGLRLIYYSQIVNDFQKGDIAEGYSVSREKKESFPLTVTSAQKNPTAFYLCASSMVRREGGLAGGSGELFFGEGSRLTVL.